A selection of T cell receptor beta chains follows, all from one sample in a study of control samples from healthy donors and cancer patients. TCRdb's copy holds only in-frame clones and misses some; the assay was immunoSEQ multiplex PCR. Of around 200,000 clones detected, roughly 93% appear once; the ten largest clones hold more than 1.1%. Source material: blood. These receptors were obtained from a man between 18 and 35 years old in good health. The CDR3 runs from the conserved cysteine through the conserved F or W. A D gene is named only where the DNA matches it firmly. Where a row states a size, it is once, few, many or the class of an expanded clone; other rows omit it.

TRBD1	TRBJ1-5	TRBV5-1	NA	CASSLGQGDQPQHF	TGCGCCAGCAGCTTGGGACAGGGGGATCAGCCCCAGCATTTT
NA	TRBJ1-1	TRBV10-3	NA	CAISEQGTGNTEAFF	TGTGCCATCAGTGAACAGGGTACTGGGAACACTGAAGCTTTCTTT
NA	TRBJ1-2	TRBV18	NA	CASSASGESYGYTF	TGTGCCAGCTCCGCCTCGGGAGAAAGCTATGGCTACACCTTC
NA	TRBJ1-3	TRBV10-2	NA	CASTPLRDTFSGNTIYF	TGCGCCAGCACCCCTCTCCGGGACACCTTCTCTGGAAACACCATATATTTT
NA	TRBJ1-2	TRBV5-1	NA	CASSLYGEEYGYTF	TGCGCCAGCAGCTTGTATGGCGAGGAGTATGGCTACACCTTC
NA	TRBJ2-1	TRBV18	NA	CASSPSAWTPGEQFF	TGTGCCAGCTCACCAAGTGCCTGGACCCCCGGTGAGCAGTTCTTC
NA	TRBJ2-1	TRBV19	once	CASSIRPRGPEQFF	TGTGCCAGTAGTATTCGCCCCAGGGGCCCTGAGCAGTTCTTC
TRBD2	TRBJ2-3	TRBV5-1	few	CASSLIAGDITDTQYF	TGCGCCAGCAGCTTGATCGCGGGGGATATCACAGATACGCAGTATTTT
TRBD2	TRBJ2-3	TRBV6-4	NA	CASSNSGDMDTQYF	TGTGCCAGCAGTAATAGCGGGGATATGGATACGCAGTATTTT
NA	TRBJ2-5	TRBV10-3	NA	CAISPIPEETQYF	TGTGCCATCAGTCCTATCCCAGAAGAGACCCAGTACTTC
NA	TRBJ1-6	TRBV6-5	NA	CASSLTSNSPLHF	TGTGCCAGCAGCCTCACCTCTAATTCACCCCTCCACTTT